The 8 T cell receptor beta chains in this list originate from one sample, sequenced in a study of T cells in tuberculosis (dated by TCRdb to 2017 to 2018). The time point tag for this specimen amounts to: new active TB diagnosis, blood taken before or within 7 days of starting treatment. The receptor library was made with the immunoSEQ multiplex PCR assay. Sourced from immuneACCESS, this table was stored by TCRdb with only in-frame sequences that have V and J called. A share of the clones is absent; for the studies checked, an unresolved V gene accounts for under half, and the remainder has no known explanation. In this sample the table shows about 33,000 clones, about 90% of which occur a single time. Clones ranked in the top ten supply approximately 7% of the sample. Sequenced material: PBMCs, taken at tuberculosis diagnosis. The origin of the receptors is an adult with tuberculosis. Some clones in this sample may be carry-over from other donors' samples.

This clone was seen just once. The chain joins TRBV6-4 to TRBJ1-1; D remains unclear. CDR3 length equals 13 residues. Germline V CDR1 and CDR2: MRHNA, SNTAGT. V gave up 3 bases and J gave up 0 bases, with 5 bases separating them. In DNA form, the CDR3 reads TGTGCCAGCAGTGAACATATGAACACTGAAGCTTTCTTT. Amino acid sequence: CASSEHMNTEAFF.

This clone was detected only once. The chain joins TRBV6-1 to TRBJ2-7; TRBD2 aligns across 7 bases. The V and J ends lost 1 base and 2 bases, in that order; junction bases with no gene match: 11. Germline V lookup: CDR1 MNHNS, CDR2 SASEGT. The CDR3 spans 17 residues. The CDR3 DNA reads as TGTGCCAGCAGTGAAGTCTTGGGACGCGCGGGGGCCTACGAGCAGTACTTC. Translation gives CASSEVLGRAGAYEQYF.

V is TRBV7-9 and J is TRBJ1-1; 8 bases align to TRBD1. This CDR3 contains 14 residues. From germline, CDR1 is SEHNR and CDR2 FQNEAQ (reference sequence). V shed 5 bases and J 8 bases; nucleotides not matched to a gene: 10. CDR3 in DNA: TGTGCCAGCAGCCCGGGGAACAGGGGGGAGGAAGCTTTCTTT. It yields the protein CASSPGNRGEEAFF.

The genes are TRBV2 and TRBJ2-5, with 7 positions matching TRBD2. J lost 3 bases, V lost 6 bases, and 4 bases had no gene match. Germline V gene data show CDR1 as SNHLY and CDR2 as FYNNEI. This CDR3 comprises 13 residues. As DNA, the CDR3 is TGTGCCAGCAGCAGACTAGCTGAAGAGACCCAGTACTTC. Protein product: CASSRLAEETQYF.

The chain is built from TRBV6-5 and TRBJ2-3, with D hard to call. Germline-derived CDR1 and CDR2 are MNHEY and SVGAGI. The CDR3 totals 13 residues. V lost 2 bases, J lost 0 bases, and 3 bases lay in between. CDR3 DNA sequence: TGTGCCAGCAGTTACCCAAGCACAGATACGCAGTATTTT. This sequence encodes CASSYPSTDTQYF.

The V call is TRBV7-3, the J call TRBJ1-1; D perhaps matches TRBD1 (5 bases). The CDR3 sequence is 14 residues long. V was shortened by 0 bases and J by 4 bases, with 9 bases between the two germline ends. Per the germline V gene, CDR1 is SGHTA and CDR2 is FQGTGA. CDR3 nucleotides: TGTGCCAGCAGCTTAACCCAGGGAGGCACTGAAGCTTTCTTT. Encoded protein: CASSLTQGGTEAFF.

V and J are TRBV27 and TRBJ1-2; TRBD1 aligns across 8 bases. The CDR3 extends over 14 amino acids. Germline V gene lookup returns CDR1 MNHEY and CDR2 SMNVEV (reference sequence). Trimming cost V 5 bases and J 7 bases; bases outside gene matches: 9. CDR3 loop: CASSPYGQGFGYTF. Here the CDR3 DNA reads TGTGCCAGCAGTCCCTACGGACAGGGTTTTGGCTACACCTTC.

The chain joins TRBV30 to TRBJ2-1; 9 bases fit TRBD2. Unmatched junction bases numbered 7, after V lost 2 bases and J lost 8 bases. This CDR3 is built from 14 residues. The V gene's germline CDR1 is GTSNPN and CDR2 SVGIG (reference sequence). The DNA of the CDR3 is TGTGCCTGGAGTTGGCGGGGGGGCGGTTATGAGCAGTTCTTC. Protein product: CAWSWRGGGYEQFF.